Presented here are 11 T cell receptor beta chains from one specimen sequenced in a study of identical twins (TCRdb year 2016). The library relied on 5' RACE. Sequenced using an Illumina HiSeq 2000. TCRdb applied fastp at Q25 and MiXCR to the public reads, then kept only in-frame beta chains. Each record represents a unique CDR3 protein, reported with the most common genes and DNA among its rows. Across this sample there are fewer than 550,000 distinct CDR3 sequences, with over 11% seen only once. In total, the top ten clones hold about 0.94% of the sample. These records were also assigned to another study, of yellow fever vaccine responses in identical twins.

The sequenced sample consisted of CD4+ T cells sorted from blood. Receptors were obtained from a woman under 30 in good health.

This sequence joins TRBV4-1 and TRBJ1-3; D remains unclear. The germline gives CDR1 MGHRA, CDR2 YSYEKL. This CDR3 has 15 residues. V was cut by 4 bases and J by 2 bases, with 12 bases left in between. The CDR3 reads CASSPLGITGNTIYF. The CDR3 DNA reads as TGCGCCAGCAGCCCACTGGGGATCACTGGAAACACCATATATTTT.

The chain uses TRBV6-5 and TRBJ2-3; tentatively, D is TRBD1 (5 bases). The CDR3 runs 12 residues. The germline V and J ends were trimmed by 3 bases and 7 bases, with 8 bases remaining between them. Looked up from germline, CDR1 is MNHEY and CDR2 is SVGAGI. CDR3 bases: TGTGCCAGCAGTTATCAGGGAAATACGCAGTATTTT. Translation: CASSYQGNTQYF.

This clonotype occurred a few times. This chain connects TRBV6-5 to TRBJ2-3; D is perhaps TRBD2 (6 bases). Per the germline V gene, CDR1 is MNHEY and CDR2 is SVGAGI. V dropped 1 base and J dropped 4 bases, with 12 bases sitting between them. The CDR3 is made up of 15 amino acids. The CDR3 region is CASSYWGETSDTQYF. The DNA of the CDR3 is TGTGCCAGCAGTTACTGGGGGGAGACCTCAGATACGCAGTATTTT.

This rearrangement joins TRBV7-2 to TRBJ2-7, with 11 positions matching TRBD2. This CDR3 contains 16 residues. The V gene's germline CDR1 is SGHTA and CDR2 FQGNSA. Trimming cost V 5 bases and J 0 bases; bases outside gene matches: 6. CDR3 sequence: CASSILGLADSYEQYF. As DNA, the CDR3 is TGTGCCAGCAGCATACTGGGACTAGCGGACTCCTACGAGCAGTACTTC.

This clonotype was seen repeatedly, ten times or more. The DNA is omitted, as the CDR3 cannot be located on it reliably, and the CDR3 follows TCRdb's listing. V usage is TRBV3-1 and J usage is TRBJ1-5. With termini counted, the CDR3 has 15 amino acids. Germline loops: CDR1 LGHDT, CDR2 YNNKEL (reference sequence). CDR3 amino acids: CASSHSILESQPQHF.

This clonotype was counted between two and nine times. This chain links TRBV5-1 with TRBJ2-1; D gene unclear. The V and J ends lost 1 base and 6 bases respectively, with 11 bases between them. This CDR3 region has 14 residues. Germline CDR1 is SGHRS and CDR2 is YFSETQ. CDR3 protein: CASSLPDLSNEQFF. CDR3 DNA: TGCGCCAGCAGCTTGCCCGACCTTAGCAATGAGCAGTTCTTC.

In its sample, this clonotype was seen a few times. The chain recombines TRBV12-3 or TRBV12-4 with TRBJ2-7; 7 bases are a match to TRBD2. This CDR3 comprises 13 residues. The junction had 7 bases not matched to a gene; V was cut back by 1 base and J by 10 bases. Here the CDR3 reads CASSLGASGKQYF. The CDR3 region has the DNA TGTGCCAGCAGTTTAGGAGCTAGCGGAAAACAGTACTTC.

This clonotype was seen ten or more times. This chain links TRBV29-1 with TRBJ2-5; D remains ambiguous. The V end lost 3 bases, the J end lost 9 bases, and 26 bases lay between the germline ends. The CDR3 covers 16 residues. Germline CDR1 SQVTM, CDR2 ANQGSEA. CDR3 sequence (DNA): TGCAGCGTTGATTTTGCTGGCAGATCGTTAGGTGGGGCCCAGTACTTC. Residues: CSVDFAGRSLGGAQYF.

The chain joins TRBV2 to TRBJ2-5; no reliable D call. CDR3 size: 14 residues. V was cut by 4 bases and J by 5 bases, with 14 bases left in between. CDR1 is SNHLY and CDR2 is FYNNEI in the germline V gene. The CDR3: CASSGISLEETQYF. CDR3 in DNA: TGTGCCAGCAGTGGGATATCTCTAGAGGAGACCCAGTACTTC. Full variable domain (rest looked up from reference TRBV2 and TRBJ2-5): EPEVTQTPSHQVTQMGQEVILRCVPISNHLYFYWYRQILGQKVEFLVSFYNNEISEKSEIFDDQFSVERPDGSNFTLKIRSTKLEDSAMYFCASSGISLEETQYFGPGTRLLVL.

The chain links TRBV7-9 to TRBJ2-1; TRBD1 might be the D (6 bases). This CDR3 has 14 residues. Trimming cost V 11 bases and J 4 bases, with 18 bases left between them. Per the germline V gene, CDR1 is SEHNR and CDR2 is FQNEAQ (reference sequence). CDR3 DNA sequence: TGTGCCGGGGGAAGGGGGAATTATTACAATGAGCAGTTCTTC. Translation: CAGGRGNYYNEQFF. The full variable domain, in which reference TRBV7-9 and TRBJ2-1 provide the parts outside the CDR3, is DTGVSQNPRHKITKRGQNVTFRCDPISEHNRLYWYRQTLGQGPEFLTYFQNEAQLEKSRLLSDRFSAERPKGSFSTLEIQRTEQGDSAMYLCAGGRGNYYNEQFFGPGTRLTVL.

The chain joins TRBV7-2 to TRBJ2-7, with 7 nucleotides matching TRBD1. The CDR3 is 14 amino acids. From germline, CDR1 is SGHTA and CDR2 FQGNSA. The trim removed 7 bases at V and 5 bases at J, leaving 11 bases unmatched. CDR3 DNA sequence: TGTGCCAGCACCAGGACAGGCGGTCCGGACGAGCAGTACTTC. Translating gives CASTRTGGPDEQYF.